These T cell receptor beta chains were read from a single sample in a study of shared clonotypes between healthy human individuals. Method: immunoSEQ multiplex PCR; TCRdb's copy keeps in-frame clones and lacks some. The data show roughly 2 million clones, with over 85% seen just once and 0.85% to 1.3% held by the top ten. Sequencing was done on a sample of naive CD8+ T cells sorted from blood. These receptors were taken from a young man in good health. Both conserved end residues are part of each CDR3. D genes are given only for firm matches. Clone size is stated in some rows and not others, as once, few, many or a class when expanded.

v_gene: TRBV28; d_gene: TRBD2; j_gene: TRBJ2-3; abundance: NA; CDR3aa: CASTIAGGTDTQYF; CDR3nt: TGTGCCAGCACCATAGCGGGGGGGACAGATACGCAGTATTTT
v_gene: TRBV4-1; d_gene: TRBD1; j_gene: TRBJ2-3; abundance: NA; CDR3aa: CASSQDRVGDTQYF; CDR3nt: TGCGCCAGCAGCCAGGACAGGGTGGGAGATACGCAGTATTTT
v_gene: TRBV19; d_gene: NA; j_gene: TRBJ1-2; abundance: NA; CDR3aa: CASSMEIDRNYGYTF; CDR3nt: TGTGCCAGTAGTATGGAGATAGACCGAAACTATGGCTACACCTTC
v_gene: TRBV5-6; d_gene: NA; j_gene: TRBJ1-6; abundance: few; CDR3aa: CASSLANSPLHF; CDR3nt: TGTGCCAGCAGCTTGGCGAATTCACCCCTCCACTTT
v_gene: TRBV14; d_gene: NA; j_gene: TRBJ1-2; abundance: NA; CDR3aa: CASSRLEGSYGYTF; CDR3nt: TGTGCCAGCAGTCGTTTAGAGGGGTCCTATGGCTACACCTTC
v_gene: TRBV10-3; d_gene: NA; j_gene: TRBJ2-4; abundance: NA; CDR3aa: CALKGDSSRVRNIQYF; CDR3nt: TGTGCCCTTAAAGGGGATAGTTCGCGTGTGAGAAACATTCAGTACTTC
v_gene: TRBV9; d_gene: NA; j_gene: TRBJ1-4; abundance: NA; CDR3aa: CASSVGATNEKLFF; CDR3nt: TGTGCCAGCAGCGTAGGTGCAACTAATGAAAAACTGTTTTTT
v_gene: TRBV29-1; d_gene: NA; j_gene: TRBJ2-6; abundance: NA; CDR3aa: CSVHSSGANVLTF; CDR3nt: TGCAGCGTTCACAGTTCTGGGGCCAACGTCCTGACTTTC
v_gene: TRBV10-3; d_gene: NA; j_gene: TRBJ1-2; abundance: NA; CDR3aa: CAISESGAGYYGYTF; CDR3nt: TGTGCCATCAGTGAGTCAGGAGCGGGGTACTATGGCTACACCTTC
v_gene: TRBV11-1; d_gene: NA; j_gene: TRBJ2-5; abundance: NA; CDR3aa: CASSLLGPGYEEETQYF; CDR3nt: TGTGCCAGCAGCTTACTGGGACCGGGATACGAAGAGGAGACCCAGTACTTC
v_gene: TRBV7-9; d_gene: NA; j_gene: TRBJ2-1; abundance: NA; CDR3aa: CASSLGGPPNEQFF; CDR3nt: TGTGCCAGCAGCTTAGGGGGACCCCCCAATGAGCAGTTCTTC
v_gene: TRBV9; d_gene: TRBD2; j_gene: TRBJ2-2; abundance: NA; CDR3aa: CASSLDLTSGRNTGELFF; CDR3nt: TGTGCCAGCAGCCTAGACCTCACTAGCGGGAGGAACACCGGGGAGCTGTTTTTT
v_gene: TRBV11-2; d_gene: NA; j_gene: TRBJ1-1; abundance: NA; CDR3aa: CASSLAGLTEAFF; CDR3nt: TGTGCCAGCAGCTTAGCGGGGCTCACTGAAGCTTTCTTT
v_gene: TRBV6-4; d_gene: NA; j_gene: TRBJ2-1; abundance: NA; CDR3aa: CASSWRLGKGNNEQFF; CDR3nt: TGTGCCAGCAGCTGGCGACTAGGGAAAGGGAACAATGAGCAGTTCTTC
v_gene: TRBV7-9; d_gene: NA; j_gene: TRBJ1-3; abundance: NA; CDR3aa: CASSLNGRRAGNTIYF; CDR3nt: TGTGCCAGCAGCTTAAACGGGAGGAGGGCTGGAAACACCATATATTTT
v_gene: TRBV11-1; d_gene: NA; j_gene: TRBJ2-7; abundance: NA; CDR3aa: CASSFGQPYEQYF; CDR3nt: TGTGCCAGCAGCTTCGGGCAGCCCTACGAGCAGTACTTC
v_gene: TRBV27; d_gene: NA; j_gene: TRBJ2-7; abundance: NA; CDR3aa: CASSWGTSYEQYF; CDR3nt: TGTGCCAGCAGTTGGGGGACCTCCTACGAGCAGTACTTC
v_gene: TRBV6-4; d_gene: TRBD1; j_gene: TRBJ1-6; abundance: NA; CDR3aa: CASRDRANSPLHF; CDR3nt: TGTGCCAGTCGGGACAGGGCAAATTCACCCCTCCACTTT
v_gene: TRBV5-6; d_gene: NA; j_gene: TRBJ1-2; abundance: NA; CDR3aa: CASSLGGTDYGYTF; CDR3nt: TGTGCCAGCAGCTTGGGCGGAACCGACTATGGCTACACCTTC
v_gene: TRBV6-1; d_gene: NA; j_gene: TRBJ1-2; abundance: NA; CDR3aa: CASSGTVNYGYTF; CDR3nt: TGTGCCAGCAGCGGGACTGTGAACTATGGCTACACCTTC
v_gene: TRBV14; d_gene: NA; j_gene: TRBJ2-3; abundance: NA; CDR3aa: CASSQLNTDTQYF; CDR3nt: TGTGCCAGCAGCCAACTAAACACAGATACGCAGTATTTT
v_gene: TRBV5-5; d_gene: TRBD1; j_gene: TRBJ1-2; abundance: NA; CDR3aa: CASSLPGTGYGYTF; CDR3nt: TGTGCCAGCAGTTTACCCGGGACAGGGTATGGCTACACCTTC
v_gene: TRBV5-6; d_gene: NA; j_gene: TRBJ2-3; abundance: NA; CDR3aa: CASSPDRDEDTQYF; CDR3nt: TGTGCCAGCAGCCCAGACAGAGACGAAGATACGCAGTATTTT
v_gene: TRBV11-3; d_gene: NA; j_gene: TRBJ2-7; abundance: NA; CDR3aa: CASSLGPAYEQYF; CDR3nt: TGTGCCAGCAGCTTAGGGCCCGCCTACGAGCAGTACTTC
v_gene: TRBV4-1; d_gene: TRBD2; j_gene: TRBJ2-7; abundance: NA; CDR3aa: CASSQDPASGFLYEQYF; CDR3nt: TGCGCCAGCAGCCAAGATCCCGCTAGCGGGTTTCTCTACGAGCAGTACTTC
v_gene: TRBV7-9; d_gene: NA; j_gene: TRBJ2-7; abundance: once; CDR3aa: CASSLDRTQYEQYF; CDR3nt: TGTGCCAGCAGCTTAGACAGGACACAATACGAGCAGTACTTC
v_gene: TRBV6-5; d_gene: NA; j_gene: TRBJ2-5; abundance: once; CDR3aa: CASIPPGGLETQYF; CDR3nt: TGTGCCAGCATTCCCCCTGGAGGGCTGGAGACCCAGTACTTC
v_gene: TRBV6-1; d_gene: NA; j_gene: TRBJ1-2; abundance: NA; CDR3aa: CASSEIGTVLLGGYTF; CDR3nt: TGTGCCAGCAGTGAAATCGGGACGGTCTTATTAGGAGGCTACACCTTC
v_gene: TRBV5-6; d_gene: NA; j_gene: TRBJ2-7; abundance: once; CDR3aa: CASSRGKYEQYF; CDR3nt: TGTGCCAGTAGCCGGGGGAAATACGAGCAGTACTTC
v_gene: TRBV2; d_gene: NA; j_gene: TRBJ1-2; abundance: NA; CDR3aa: CASSEANARGYTF; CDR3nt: TGTGCCAGCAGTGAAGCAAATGCACGGGGCTACACCTTC
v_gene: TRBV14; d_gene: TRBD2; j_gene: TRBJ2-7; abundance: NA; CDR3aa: CASSRGTSGRNEQYF; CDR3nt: TGTGCCAGCAGCCGGGGGACTAGCGGGAGGAACGAGCAGTACTTC
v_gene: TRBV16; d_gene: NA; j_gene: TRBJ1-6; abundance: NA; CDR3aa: CASSQGGIPGYNSPLHF; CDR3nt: TGTGCCAGCAGCCAAGGGGGAATCCCGGGCTATAATTCACCCCTCCACTTT
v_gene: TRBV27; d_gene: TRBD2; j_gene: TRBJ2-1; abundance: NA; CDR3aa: CASSSGLAVYNEQFF; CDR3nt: TGTGCCAGCAGTTCCGGACTAGCGGTCTACAATGAGCAGTTCTTC
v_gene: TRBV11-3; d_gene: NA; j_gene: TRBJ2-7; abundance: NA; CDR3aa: CASSLGSVGEQYF; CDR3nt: TGTGCCAGCAGCTTAGGTTCTGTGGGGGAGCAGTACTTC
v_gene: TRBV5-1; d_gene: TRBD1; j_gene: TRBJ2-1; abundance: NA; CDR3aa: CASSSTGGVYNEQFF; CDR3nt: TGCGCCAGCAGCTCTACAGGGGGCGTTTACAATGAGCAGTTCTTC
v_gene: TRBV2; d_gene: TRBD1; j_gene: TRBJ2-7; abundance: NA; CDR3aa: CASSFPGQGGPYEQYF; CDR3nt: TGTGCCAGCAGTTTTCCGGGACAGGGGGGGCCCTACGAGCAGTACTTC
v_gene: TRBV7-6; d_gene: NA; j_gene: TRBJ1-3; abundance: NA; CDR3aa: CASSNEDSFSGNTIYF; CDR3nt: TGTGCCAGCAGCAATGAGGACAGTTTCTCTGGAAACACCATATATTTT
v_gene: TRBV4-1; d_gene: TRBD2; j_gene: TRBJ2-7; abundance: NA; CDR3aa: CASSQEPIAGGLSYEQYF; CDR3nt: TGCGCCAGCAGCCAAGAGCCCATAGCGGGAGGACTCTCCTACGAGCAGTACTTC
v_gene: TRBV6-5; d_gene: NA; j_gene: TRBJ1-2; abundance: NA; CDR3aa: CASSYSGGEYYGYTF; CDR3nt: TGTGCCAGCAGTTACTCAGGGGGAGAGTACTATGGCTACACCTTC
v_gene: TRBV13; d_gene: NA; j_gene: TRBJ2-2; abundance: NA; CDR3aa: CASTATNTGELFF; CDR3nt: TGTGCCAGCACCGCCACGAACACCGGGGAGCTGTTTTTT
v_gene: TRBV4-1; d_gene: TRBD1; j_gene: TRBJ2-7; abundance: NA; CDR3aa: CASSHPGTGAYEQYF; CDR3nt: TGCGCCAGCAGCCATCCGGGGACAGGGGCCTACGAGCAGTACTTC
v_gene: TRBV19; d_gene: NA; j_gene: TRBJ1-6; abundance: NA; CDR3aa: CASRVENSPLHF; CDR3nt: TGTGCCAGTAGGGTGGAGAATTCACCCCTCCACTTT
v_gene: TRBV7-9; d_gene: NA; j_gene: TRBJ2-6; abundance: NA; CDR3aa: CASSLRGGLPSGANVLTF; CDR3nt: TGTGCCAGCAGCTTAAGGGGGGGGCTCCCCTCTGGGGCCAACGTCCTGACTTTC
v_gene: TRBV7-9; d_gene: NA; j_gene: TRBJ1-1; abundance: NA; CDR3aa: CASSEMNTEAFF; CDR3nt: TGTGCCAGCAGCGAAATGAACACTGAAGCTTTCTTT
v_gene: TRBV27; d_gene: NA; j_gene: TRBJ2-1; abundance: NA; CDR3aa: CASSETWTFNEQFF; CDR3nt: TGTGCCAGCAGTGAGACTTGGACGTTCAATGAGCAGTTCTTC
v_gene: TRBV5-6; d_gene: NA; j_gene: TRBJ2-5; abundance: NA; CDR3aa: CASSLGSGSTKWVETQYF; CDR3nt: TGTGCCAGCAGCTTGGGGTCGGGATCTACTAAATGGGTGGAGACCCAGTACTTC
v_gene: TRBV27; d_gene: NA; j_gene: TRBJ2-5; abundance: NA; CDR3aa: CASSPGEGYQETQYF; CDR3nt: TGTGCCAGCAGTCCCGGAGAGGGATACCAAGAGACCCAGTACTTC
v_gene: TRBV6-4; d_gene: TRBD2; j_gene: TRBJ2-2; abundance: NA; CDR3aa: CASSAGANTGELFF; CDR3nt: TGTGCCAGCAGCGCGGGAGCAAACACCGGGGAGCTGTTTTTT
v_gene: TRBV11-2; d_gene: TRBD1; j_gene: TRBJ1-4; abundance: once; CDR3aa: CASSRGSRGNEKLFF; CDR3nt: TGTGCCAGCAGCAGGGGGTCCAGGGGGAATGAAAAACTGTTTTTT
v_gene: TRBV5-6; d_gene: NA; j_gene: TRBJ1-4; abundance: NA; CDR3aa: CASSLMTGATNEKLFF; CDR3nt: TGTGCCAGCAGCTTGATGACGGGAGCAACTAATGAAAAACTGTTTTTT